This T cell receptor beta chain comes out of a study of cytomegalovirus exposure and HLA in healthy donors. Findings of the study overall: According to a subsequent analysis, TCR clusters from the first cohort were inclined to appear together in the roughly 110 validation repertoires.

Using immunoSEQ multiplex PCR, the repertoire was profiled, and TCRdb retains in-frame clones only, with some absent. The repertoire consists of tens of thousands of clones, with about 95% occurring once and the leading ten covering more than 6.5%. In regard to this clone: Its specificity is unknown.

The CDR3 covers 20 residues. Germline V gene data show CDR1 as ENHRY and CDR2 as SYGVKD. The ends lost 4 bases at V and 1 base at J; junction bases unmatched: 11. Sequenced sample: PBMCs. The rearrangement links TRBV10-3 to TRBJ2-1; TRBD2 matches at 15 bases. The sequence derives from a young woman in good health and CMV-seropositive. CDR3 sequence (DNA): TGTGCCATCAGTGGTAGCCGGACTAGCGGGGGGGAAAATTCCTACAATGAGCAGTTCTTC. Amino acid sequence: CAISGSRTSGGENSYNEQFF.